The rows below give T cell receptor beta chains drawn from one sample of a study of cytotoxic CD8 clonotypes in ibrutinib-treated CLL. Produced via immunoSEQ multiplex PCR; TCRdb's table is partial and in-frame only. The sample contains about 160,000 clones, roughly 90% of which appear only once. Sequenced here: PBMCs, sampled at disease progression, from a patient treated with ibrutinib. The receptor set was obtained from a human donor with chronic lymphocytic leukemia. The CDR3 runs from the conserved cysteine through the conserved F or W. D genes are given only for firm matches. Clone size, where shown, is once, few, many, or a class for clones that have expanded.

V gene	CDR3 length	clone size	J gene	D gene	CDR3 protein	CDR3 DNA
TRBV6-5	15	.	TRBJ1-3	.	CASSYKAEAGNTIYF	TGTGCCAGCAGTTACAAGGCGGAAGCCGGAAACACCATATATTTT
TRBV7-2	15	.	TRBJ2-7	TRBD2	CASSFRLAGVGEQYF	TGTGCCAGCAGCTTTCGACTAGCGGGAGTGGGTGAGCAGTACTTC
TRBV7-3	12	.	TRBJ1-1	.	CASTGGKTEAFF	TGTGCCAGCACCGGGGGGAAAACTGAAGCTTTCTTT
TRBV7-2	13	.	TRBJ1-1	.	CASSLDTNTEAFF	TGTGCCAGCAGCTTAGATACAAACACTGAAGCTTTCTTT
TRBV5-1	13	.	TRBJ1-1	.	CASSDVLNTEAFF	TGCGCCAGCAGCGACGTATTGAACACTGAAGCTTTCTTT
TRBV4-3	16	.	TRBJ2-3	.	CASSQGPQGSADTQYF	TGCGCCAGCAGCCAGGGACCGCAGGGGTCTGCAGATACGCAGTATTTT
TRBV7-9	15	.	TRBJ1-3	.	CASSLPARLGNTIYF	TGTGCCAGCAGCTTACCAGCGAGGCTAGGAAACACCATATATTTT
TRBV5-1	16	.	TRBJ1-1	TRBD1	CASSRSGTVLNTEAFF	TGCGCCAGCAGCAGATCCGGGACAGTCTTGAACACTGAAGCTTTCTTT
TRBV5-4	17	.	TRBJ2-7	TRBD1	CASSLAGVQTGTDEQYF	TGTGCCAGCAGCTTGGCCGGTGTCCAGACAGGGACCGACGAGCAGTACTTC
TRBV25-1	12	once	TRBJ1-5	.	CSQRGGNQPQHF	TGTTCCCAGAGGGGGGGGAATCAGCCCCAGCATTTT
TRBV11-2	18	.	TRBJ1-2	TRBD1	CASSSDNTGTGYNYGYTF	TGTGCCAGCAGCTCAGACAATACAGGGACAGGGTATAACTATGGCTACACCTTC
TRBV19	15	.	TRBJ2-7	TRBD1	CASSRGDRGPYEQYF	TGTGCCAGTAGTAGAGGGGACAGGGGGCCCTACGAGCAGTACTTC
TRBV15	16	.	TRBJ2-1	.	CATSRVALSSGLEQFF	TGTGCCACCAGCAGAGTGGCACTTTCCTCGGGTCTTGAGCAGTTCTTC
TRBV7-2	15	.	TRBJ2-1	.	CASSLGVFYYNEQFF	TGTGCCAGCAGCTTGGGAGTATTCTATTACAATGAGCAGTTCTTC
TRBV28	16	once	TRBJ2-1	TRBD2	CASSSLSGRAVDEQFF	TGTGCCAGCAGTTCCCTTAGCGGGAGGGCAGTCGATGAGCAGTTCTTC
TRBV25-1	15	.	TRBJ2-7	TRBD1	CASRKPGQGMYEQYF	TGTGCCAGCAGGAAACCGGGACAGGGTATGTACGAGCAGTACTTC
TRBV19	17	.	TRBJ1-5	.	CASSIETALRSNQPQHF	TGTGCCAGTAGTATAGAGACCGCACTGAGAAGCAATCAGCCCCAGCATTTT
TRBV5-1	15	.	TRBJ2-3	.	CASSVQRGFTDTQYF	TGCGCCAGCAGCGTTCAAAGGGGGTTCACAGATACGCAGTATTTT
TRBV10-2	13	.	TRBJ2-1	.	CASSESPWNEQFF	TGCGCCAGCAGTGAGTCTCCTTGGAATGAGCAGTTCTTC
TRBV19	15	.	TRBJ2-2	TRBD1	CASRETGGFAGELFF	TGTGCCAGTAGGGAGACAGGGGGCTTCGCCGGGGAGCTGTTTTTT
TRBV19	13	.	TRBJ1-2	.	CASTTGFGWGYTF	TGTGCCAGTACCACGGGGTTTGGTTGGGGCTACACCTTC
TRBV29-1	11	once	TRBJ1-1	.	CSGRENTEAFF	TGCAGCGGTCGGGAGAACACTGAAGCTTTCTTT
TRBV10-3	16	.	TRBJ2-3	TRBD2	CAISGASGGSTDTQYF	TGTGCCATCAGTGGTGCTAGCGGGGGAAGCACAGATACGCAGTATTTT
TRBV5-5	15	.	TRBJ2-3	.	CASSSSGTREDTQYF	TGTGCCAGCAGTTCATCCGGGACAAGGGAAGATACGCAGTATTTT
TRBV5-1	18	few	TRBJ2-2	.	CASQSRDLGLSVVGELFF	TGCGCCAGCCAAAGCCGGGATCTGGGGCTCTCCGTTGTCGGGGAGCTGTTTTTT
TRBV5-6	14	.	TRBJ1-2	.	CASSPGTGNYGYTF	TGTGCCAGCAGCCCCGGGACGGGAAACTATGGCTACACCTTC
TRBV7-9	11	.	TRBJ2-3	.	CASTRGDTQYF	TGTGCCAGCACCCGGGGGGATACGCAGTATTTT
TRBV19	14	.	TRBJ1-2	TRBD1	CASRQGEQGYGYTF	TGTGCCAGTAGGCAGGGGGAACAAGGCTATGGCTACACCTTC
TRBV28	12	.	TRBJ1-1	.	CASSYDSPEAFF	TGTGCCAGCAGTTATGACAGTCCTGAAGCTTTCTTT
TRBV6-1	14	.	TRBJ1-5	.	CASSEAGGNQPQHF	TGTGCCAGCAGTGAGGCAGGGGGCAATCAGCCCCAGCATTTT
TRBV5-1	15	.	TRBJ2-7	TRBD2	CASSLEAGVGHEQYF	TGCGCCAGCAGCTTGGAGGCGGGAGTCGGCCACGAGCAGTACTTC
TRBV6-1	13	.	TRBJ1-1	TRBD1	CASSERDSTEAFF	TGTGCCAGCAGTGAACGGGACAGTACTGAAGCTTTCTTT
TRBV5-6	12	.	TRBJ1-5	.	CASSLAGQPQHF	TGTGCCAGCAGCTTGGCCGGGCAGCCCCAGCATTTT
TRBV19	15	.	TRBJ2-7	.	CASSTPRGSSYEQYF	TGTGCCAGTAGTACCCCAAGGGGGAGCTCCTACGAGCAGTACTTC
TRBV7-9	18	.	TRBJ2-3	.	CASSLVSLRETPTDTQYF	TGTGCCAGCAGCTTAGTCTCTTTACGGGAGACCCCCACAGATACGCAGTATTTT
TRBV9	16	.	TRBJ1-5	.	CASSPSTGTVLRPQHF	TGTGCCAGCAGCCCTTCAACCGGGACTGTACTTAGACCCCAGCATTTT
TRBV6-5	11	.	TRBJ2-7	.	CASVSGYEQYF	TGTGCCAGCGTTTCCGGTTACGAGCAGTACTTC
TRBV9	15	.	TRBJ2-5	.	CASSDDPGTWETQYF	TGTGCCAGCAGCGATGACCCCGGGACATGGGAGACCCAGTACTTC
TRBV4-1	15	few	TRBJ2-7	TRBD1	CASSQVSGQAYEQYF	TGCGCCAGCAGCCAAGTTTCTGGACAGGCCTACGAGCAGTACTTC
TRBV6-5	14	few	TRBJ1-5	.	CASSYDGYNQPQHF	TGTGCCAGCAGTTACGACGGTTACAATCAGCCCCAGCATTTT
TRBV12-5	16	.	TRBJ2-5	.	CASGRWGGGLQETQYF	TGTGCTAGTGGCCGCTGGGGGGGCGGGTTACAAGAGACCCAGTACTTC
TRBV6-6	14	.	TRBJ1-2	TRBD1	CASTVRGRFGGYTF	TGTGCCAGCACTGTGAGGGGGCGATTTGGCGGCTACACCTTC
TRBV30	18	.	TRBJ2-1	TRBD2	CAWSVPGLAGSGRNEQFF	TGTGCCTGGAGTGTCCCGGGACTAGCGGGGTCAGGTCGCAATGAGCAGTTCTTC
TRBV21-1	16	.	TRBJ2-3	.	CASKQRKEGFTDTQYF	TGTGCCAGCAAGCAAAGAAAGGAAGGGTTCACAGATACGCAGTATTTT
TRBV4-1	17	once	TRBJ1-4	.	CASSQDFVNRNNEKLFF	TGCGCCAGCAGCCAAGACTTCGTGAACAGAAATAATGAAAAACTGTTTTTT
TRBV13	15	.	TRBJ2-5	.	CASSPRTGVRETQYF	TGTGCCAGCAGCCCAAGAACCGGCGTACGGGAGACCCAGTACTTC
TRBV28	14	.	TRBJ1-5	.	CASSWAGGNQPQHF	TGTGCCAGCAGCTGGGCAGGAGGGAATCAGCCCCAGCATTTT
TRBV7-9	16	.	TRBJ2-5	TRBD1	CASSSVDRGLRETQYF	TGTGCCAGCAGCTCCGTCGACAGGGGGCTAAGAGAGACCCAGTACTTC
TRBV5-1	17	.	TRBJ2-2	TRBD1	CASSLAGTGGAGGELFF	TGCGCCAGCAGCTTGGCCGGGACAGGGGGCGCCGGCGGGGAGCTGTTTTTT
TRBV15	16	.	TRBJ2-6	TRBD1	CATSGWDRIGANVLTF	TGTGCCACCAGCGGGTGGGACAGGATCGGGGCCAACGTCCTGACTTTC
TRBV25-1	13	.	TRBJ2-7	.	CASSETGTWEQYF	TGTGCCAGCAGTGAAACAGGGACCTGGGAGCAGTACTTC
TRBV29-1	15	.	TRBJ2-3	.	CSVEGQGGGTDTQYF	TGCAGCGTTGAAGGTCAGGGGGGGGGAACAGATACGCAGTATTTT
TRBV10-3	16	.	TRBJ1-5	.	CAISFDSPYSNQPQHF	TGTGCCATCAGCTTCGACAGCCCATATAGCAATCAGCCCCAGCATTTT